This is a list of T cell receptor beta chains from one sample in a study of Ad26.COV2.S vaccination and SARS-CoV-2 variants. The data were produced by immunoSEQ multiplex PCR, yet TCRdb's version contains in-frame clones alone and is incomplete. Of 300,000 to 350,000 clones in the sample, about 88% were seen once. The specimen was peripheral blood, collected in a trial of Ad26.COV2.S vaccine versus placebo. The receptors shown here come from a person aged 18-60 years who received the Ad26.COV2.S COVID-19 vaccine or a placebo. CDR3s include the opening cysteine and the closing phenylalanine or tryptophan. The order of the fields is CDR3 protein, J gene, clone size, V gene. Size values are once, few and many counts, or a class for expanded clones, and some rows have none.

CDR3: CASSEGIGGVLREDTQYF; J: TRBJ2-3; size: .; V: TRBV2
CDR3: CASSPLNRELFF; J: TRBJ2-2; size: .; V: TRBV7-9
CDR3: CASSFPGRAQHF; J: TRBJ1-5; size: once; V: TRBV27
CDR3: CASREEVTEAFF; J: TRBJ1-1; size: .; V: TRBV7-9
CDR3: CASSPGTVLNSPLHF; J: TRBJ1-6; size: .; V: TRBV4-1
CDR3: CSASTRSNQPQHF; J: TRBJ1-5; size: .; V: TRBV20-1
CDR3: CASSSFGLAGGPYEQYF; J: TRBJ2-7; size: .; V: TRBV7-6
CDR3: CSASGGGVNSPLHF; J: TRBJ1-6; size: few; V: TRBV20-1
CDR3: CASGLAEGATNEKLFF; J: TRBJ1-4; size: .; V: TRBV12-5
CDR3: CASSQDATGGFFPIQYF; J: TRBJ2-7; size: .; V: TRBV3-1/TRBV3-2
CDR3: CASSLAEDGYTF; J: TRBJ1-2; size: .; V: TRBV5-4
CDR3: CASSVGTFNEQFF; J: TRBJ2-1; size: .; V: TRBV7-7
CDR3: CASSPRLAARTQYF; J: TRBJ2-5; size: .; V: TRBV4-3
CDR3: CASRRRGDTEAFF; J: TRBJ1-1; size: few; V: TRBV3-1/TRBV3-2
CDR3: CASSRGGTEAFF; J: TRBJ1-1; size: .; V: TRBV25-1
CDR3: CASRRLAGVYEQYF; J: .; size: .; V: TRBV28
CDR3: CASSHGQGAEKLFF; J: TRBJ1-4; size: few; V: TRBV3-1/TRBV3-2
CDR3: CAWSKTSGTTYEQYF; J: TRBJ2-7; size: .; V: TRBV30
CDR3: CASSLVVRPETQYF; J: TRBJ2-5; size: .; V: TRBV7-9
CDR3: CASAQGRNSPLHF; J: TRBJ1-6; size: .; V: TRBV4-3
CDR3: CASRTSSGANVLTF; J: TRBJ2-6; size: .; V: TRBV6-5
CDR3: CASSKGTGLYLSYEQYF; J: TRBJ2-7; size: .; V: TRBV19
CDR3: CASNFPLEWGNSEKLFF; J: TRBJ1-4; size: .; V: TRBV21-1
CDR3: CAIRGIDSGANVLTF; J: TRBJ2-6; size: .; V: TRBV10-3
CDR3: CASSLGTGYNSPLHF; J: TRBJ1-6; size: .; V: TRBV4-3
CDR3: CASRLAGVNTGELFF; J: TRBJ2-2; size: .; V: TRBV11-2
CDR3: CASSSDRAGEQYF; J: TRBJ2-7; size: .; V: TRBV7-8
CDR3: CASSPGLAGPQETQYF; J: TRBJ2-5; size: .; V: TRBV7-9
CDR3: CASSSGENTEAFF; J: TRBJ1-1; size: .; V: TRBV4-2
CDR3: CACQKPGSNYEQYF; J: TRBJ2-7; size: .; V: TRBV30
CDR3: CASSLSGGNAYEQYF; J: TRBJ2-7; size: .; V: TRBV7-2
CDR3: CASSFLPFGTSGNSPLHF; J: TRBJ1-6; size: .; V: TRBV27
CDR3: CASSWGRMNTEAFF; J: TRBJ1-1; size: many; V: TRBV5-4
CDR3: CASSRGRTPETQYF; J: TRBJ2-5; size: .; V: TRBV3-1/TRBV3-2
CDR3: CASSLRQINSPLHF; J: TRBJ1-6; size: .; V: TRBV5-6
CDR3: CASSLGRGSNYGYTF; J: TRBJ1-2; size: .; V: TRBV7-9
CDR3: CASRQGAGQPQHF; J: TRBJ1-5; size: .; V: TRBV6-5
CDR3: CASSLLGQGLILGYTF; J: TRBJ1-2; size: .; V: TRBV28
CDR3: CASRYSGTQETQYF; J: TRBJ2-5; size: .; V: TRBV27
CDR3: CASSLGDRGRTNYGYTF; J: TRBJ1-2; size: .; V: TRBV5-1